Each of the 32 T cell receptor beta chains below was sequenced from the same sample in a study of cytotoxic CD8 clonotypes in ibrutinib-treated CLL. Generated by immunoSEQ multiplex PCR, the TCRdb table keeps only in-frame clones and is missing some. The sample shows over 200,000 clones, approximately 75% of them seen only once. The material sequenced was PBMCs, taken after 12 months of ibrutinib treatment. The receptors derive from a human donor with chronic lymphocytic leukemia.

This chain uses TRBV6-5 with TRBJ2-3, with 8 bases lining up with TRBD2. With V trimmed by 6 bases and J by 2 bases, 4 bases remained unmatched. CDR3 length: 14 amino acids. The germline V gene encodes CDR1 MNHEY and CDR2 SVGAGI. Written as DNA, the CDR3 is TGTGCCAGCAGACTAGCGGAGTCCACAGATACGCAGTATTTT. The encoded protein is CASRLAESTDTQYF.

The chain is built from TRBV7-9 and TRBJ1-2; D unresolved. The CDR3 length is 13 residues. Trimming took off 2 bases at V and 4 bases at J, with 8 bases between the two ends. Germline V lookup: CDR1 SEHNR, CDR2 FQNEAQ (reference sequence). CDR3 nucleotides: TGTGCCAGCAGCTTAACGGAATTCTATGGCTACACCTTC. Its protein is CASSLTEFYGYTF.

The rearrangement uses TRBV7-6 and TRBJ1-1; D is unclear. V lost 2 bases and J lost 4, with 11 bases in between. The length of the CDR3 is 14 residues. CDR1 SGHVS and CDR2 FNYEAQ come from the germline V gene. CDR3 bases: TGTGCCAGCAGCTTATCCGGGGAGTCCACTGAAGCTTTCTTT. It specifies CASSLSGESTEAFF.

This chain connects TRBV5-1 to TRBJ1-2, with unresolved D. This CDR3 region has 13 residues. The V end was cut by 0 bases, the J end by 7 bases, with 10 bases between. Germline CDR1 SGHRS, CDR2 YFSETQ. The CDR3 DNA is TGCGCCAGCAGCTTGGCCCCTGCGGGTGGCTACACCTTC. Translation: CASSLAPAGGYTF.

The rearrangement joins TRBV2 to TRBJ2-1; a possible D gene is TRBD2 (7 bases). Trimming removed 4 bases at V and 3 bases at J, with 13 bases between. From germline, CDR1 is SNHLY and CDR2 FYNNEI. The CDR3 is 15 residues long. CDR3: CASSVGGPGYNEQFF. CDR3 coding DNA: TGTGCCAGCAGTGTCGGGGGGCCTGGCTACAATGAGCAGTTCTTC. The full variable domain, its missing parts supplied by reference TRBV2 and TRBJ2-1, is EPEVTQTPSHQVTQMGQEVILRCVPISNHLYFYWYRQILGQKVEFLVSFYNNEISEKSEIFDDQFSVERPDGSNFTLKIRSTKLEDSAMYFCASSVGGPGYNEQFFGPGTRLTVL.

The chain joins TRBV4-1 to TRBJ2-1; possibly TRBD1 or TRBD2 for D (6 bases each). Germline-derived CDR1 and CDR2 are MGHRA and YSYEKL. The CDR3 runs to 16 residues. V was cut by 1 base and J by 5 bases, with 15 bases left in between. CDR3 bases: TGCGCCAGCAGCCAAGCCCTTTTGAGGGGGGACAATGAGCAGTTCTTC. This sequence encodes CASSQALLRGDNEQFF.

The rearrangement links TRBV6-6 to TRBJ2-7, with D hard to call. The germline gives CDR1 MNHNY, CDR2 SVGAGI (reference sequence). The CDR3 totals 13 residues. V was clipped by 2 bases and J by 1 base, with 6 bases between them. CDR3 sequence (DNA): TGTGCCAGCAGTTACGACGCTTCCTACGAGCAGTACTTC. The encoded protein is CASSYDASYEQYF.

The CDR3 sequence is CASSVGDTHYEQYF. The CDR3 region has the DNA TGTGCCAGCAGCGTTGGGGACACCCACTACGAGCAGTACTTC. This chain links TRBV9 with TRBJ2-7, with D possibly being TRBD1 (6 bases). Trimming removed 2 bases from V and 3 bases from J, with 12 bases in between. CDR1 is SGDLS, CDR2 YYNGEE, per germline. This CDR3 spans 14 amino acids. Together with reference TRBV9 and TRBJ2-7, the CDR3 gives the full variable domain: DSGVTQTPKHLITATGQRVTLRCSPRSGDLSVYWYQQSLDQGLQFLIQYYNGEERAKGNILERFSAQQFPDLHSELNLSSLELGDSALYFCASSVGDTHYEQYFGPGTRLTVT.

The chain links TRBV29-1 to TRBJ2-2; 9 bases align to TRBD2. The germline V gene encodes CDR1 SQVTM and CDR2 ANQGSEA. This CDR3 comprises 14 residues. Germline trimming cut 8 bases from V and 7 bases from J; bases unmatched to any gene: 11. The CDR3 protein is CSSSGASWGGELFF. The CDR3 DNA is TGCAGCTCTAGCGGGGCCTCTTGGGGCGGGGAGCTGTTTTTT.

The chain links TRBV6-5 to TRBJ2-1; a possible D gene is TRBD1 (5 bases). CDR1 is MNHEY and CDR2 is SVGAGI in the germline V gene. The CDR3 extends over 14 amino acids. Trimming shortened V by 8 bases and J by 9 bases, and 20 bases separated the two germline ends. CDR3 sequence: CASHAGSELTEQFF. Here the CDR3 DNA reads TGTGCCAGCCATGCAGGGTCCGAATTGACTGAGCAGTTCTTC.

This clone is medium-sized within its sample. The chain joins TRBV5-4 to TRBJ2-1; D unclear. The CDR3 has 14 amino acids. V was trimmed by 5 bases and J by 10 bases, leaving 19 bases between them. Germline CDR1 and CDR2: SGHNT and YYREEE (reference sequence). CDR3 amino acids: CASSPGPTTPEQFF. The CDR3 DNA reads as TGTGCCAGCAGTCCCGGGCCAACCACCCCCGAGCAGTTCTTC. The complete variable domain, with remaining parts taken from reference TRBV5-4 and TRBJ2-1, reads ETGVTQSPTHLIKTRGQQVTLRCSSQSGHNTVSWYQQALGQGPQFIFQYYREEENGRGNFPPRFSGLQFPNYSSELNVNALELDDSALYLCASSPGPTTPEQFFGPGTRLTVL.

V usage is TRBV5-1 and J usage is TRBJ2-5; 8 bases fit TRBD1. With 4 bases clipped from V and 4 bases from J, the junction kept 3 bases outside the gene matches. Germline V gene data show CDR1 as SGHRS and CDR2 as YFSETQ. The CDR3 sequence is 13 residues long. In DNA, the CDR3 is TGCGCCAGCAGCACTGGGACAGGAGAGACCCAGTACTTC. It codes for CASSTGTGETQYF.

This rearrangement joins TRBV7-8 to TRBJ2-7; D is possibly TRBD2 (7 bases). Germline lookup yields CDR1 SGHVS and CDR2 FQNEAQ. Trimming left V 1 base short and J 2 bases short, with 15 bases between. This CDR3 has 16 amino acids. The CDR3, as DNA: TGTGCCAGCAGCTTAGGTCTGGCGGGGGCAACCTACGAGCAGTACTTC. This codes for CASSLGLAGATYEQYF.

This chain links TRBV9 with TRBJ2-3; 7 bases line up with TRBD2. This CDR3 spans 15 amino acids. Germline CDR1 is SGDLS and CDR2 is YYNGEE. Trimming at V came to 0 bases and at J to 7 bases, leaving 8 bases not matched to a gene. CDR3 nucleotide sequence: TGTGCCAGCAGCGTAGGCGGGGAGGGGTCCCATACGCAGTATTTT. Amino acid sequence: CASSVGGEGSHTQYF.

This clone was counted a single time. This chain connects TRBV6-1 to TRBJ1-5, with D maybe TRBD1 (5 bases). Germline loops: CDR1 MNHNS, CDR2 SASEGT. The germline V and J ends were trimmed by 3 bases and 5 bases, with 5 bases remaining between them. This CDR3 has 12 amino acids. The DNA for the CDR3 is TGTGCCAGCAGTGAGGGGCATCAGCCCCAGCATTTT. This codes for CASSEGHQPQHF.

The chain employs TRBV15 and TRBJ1-4; D not certain. Trimming shortened V by 0 bases and J by 8 bases, and 10 bases separated the two germline ends. The V gene's germline CDR1 is LNHNV and CDR2 YYDKDF (reference sequence). The CDR3 runs 14 residues. The CDR3 bases are TGTGCCACCAGCAGAGATGACACGACGGAAAAACTGTTTTTT. This translates into CATSRDDTTEKLFF.

This clone was observed a few times. The rearrangement links TRBV7-2 to TRBJ2-7; D is uncertain. In germline, CDR1 is SGHTA, CDR2 FQGNSA. This CDR3 is built from 11 residues. The V end lost 4 bases, the J end lost 9 bases, and 10 bases lay between the germline ends. The CDR3 reads CASSSQLVQYF. CDR3 sequence (DNA): TGTGCCAGCAGCTCCCAGTTGGTGCAGTACTTC.

The V call is TRBV5-6, the J call TRBJ1-2; unclear D gene. CDR3 length: 13 amino acids. V was clipped by 1 base and J by 4 bases, with 8 bases between them. Germline CDR1 reads SGHDT; CDR2 reads YYEEEE. The CDR3 loop reads CASSLFLSYGYTF. The CDR3 DNA sequence: TGTGCCAGCAGCTTGTTCTTAAGCTATGGCTACACCTTC. Drawing the rest from reference TRBV5-6 and TRBJ1-2, the complete variable domain is DAGVTQSPTHLIKTRGQQVTLRCSPKSGHDTVSWYQQALGQGPQFIFQYYEEEERQRGNFPDRFSGHQFPNYSSELNVNALLLGDSALYLCASSLFLSYGYTFGSGTRLTVV.

The V and J genes are TRBV5-6 and TRBJ1-1, with TRBD1 as a possible D gene (6 bases). From germline, CDR1 is SGHDT and CDR2 YYEEEE. V was shortened by 1 base and J by 0 bases, with 13 bases between the two germline ends. The CDR3 spans 16 residues. The CDR3 nucleotides are TGTGCCAGCAGCTTGAGGGGGGACCTAATGAACACTGAAGCTTTCTTT. Amino acid sequence: CASSLRGDLMNTEAFF.

This chain links TRBV28 with TRBJ1-5; no firm D call. CDR3 length equals 13 residues. The germline V and J ends were trimmed by 3 bases and 8 bases, with 11 bases remaining between them. CDR1 and CDR2 from the germline V gene are MDHEN and SYDVKM. The CDR3 protein is CASSLDGVKPQHF. The CDR3 coding sequence is TGTGCCAGCAGTTTGGATGGGGTCAAGCCCCAGCATTTT.

Of note for this clone: This sample also contains other DNA sequences that code for the same CDR3. The J gene is TRBJ2-2, the V gene TRBV27, with 7 nucleotides matching TRBD2. Trimming at V came to 3 bases and at J to 3 bases, leaving 7 bases not matched to a gene. The CDR3 runs 16 residues. Germline-derived CDR1 and CDR2 are MNHEY and SMNVEV (reference sequence). The CDR3 region has the DNA TGTGCCAGCAGTTTCGTAGGGCTAGCGGACACCGGGGAGCTGTTTTTT. As protein: CASSFVGLADTGELFF.

This clone came up once. One end of the junction is discordant with germline, which a read error may explain. Other nucleotide sequences in the sample specify the same CDR3. The rearrangement joins TRBV7-7 to TRBJ2-7; a possible D gene is TRBD1 (6 bases). Germline V gene sequence: CDR1 SSHAT, CDR2 FNYEAQ (reference sequence). The CDR3 is made up of 15 amino acids. In DNA, the CDR3 is TGTGCTAGCAGCTTAGGGCAGGGGCCGACCTACGAGCAGTACTTC. This translates into CASSLGQGPTYEQYF.

V gene TRBV4-2 combines with J gene TRBJ2-3; D unresolved. The CDR3 spans 15 residues. CDR1 LGHNA and CDR2 YNFKEQ come from the germline V gene. Trimming left V 0 bases short and J 0 bases short, with 7 bases between. The CDR3 DNA is TGTGCCAGCAGCCAAGATGGAGTGAGCACAGATACGCAGTATTTT. Its protein product is CASSQDGVSTDTQYF.

The chain is built from TRBV30 and TRBJ1-1, with TRBD1 matching over 11 bases. Looked up from germline, CDR1 is GTSNPN and CDR2 is SVGIG (reference sequence). This CDR3 region has 15 residues. V lost 1 base to trimming and J lost 5 bases; unmatched junction nucleotides: 6. The CDR3 is CAWSAGQGARTEAFF. The DNA of the CDR3 is TGTGCCTGGAGTGCTGGACAGGGGGCGCGGACTGAAGCTTTCTTT.

The J gene is TRBJ2-5, the V gene TRBV7-6, with no clear D. Per the germline V gene, CDR1 is SGHVS and CDR2 is FNYEAQ. This CDR3 has 15 amino acids. The ends were cut back, 8 bases at V and 2 bases at J, with 18 bases in the middle. The CDR3 nucleotides read TGTGCCAGCCGGTTGGGGAAGGATCGACAAGAGACCCAGTACTTC. This translates into CASRLGKDRQETQYF.

This clone was picked up a small number of times. The J gene is TRBJ1-4, the V gene TRBV30; D might be TRBD1 (6 bases). The germline CDR1 and CDR2 sequences are GTSNPN and SVGIG (reference sequence). This CDR3 is built from 13 residues. The V and J ends lost 5 bases and 7 bases respectively, with 14 bases between them. The DNA for the CDR3 is TGTGCCTGGGGTAGGACAGCGGGTGAAAAACTGTTTTTT. This encodes CAWGRTAGEKLFF.

The chain carries TRBV13 and TRBJ2-7; D possibly corresponds to TRBD2 (5 bases). The V gene lost 2 bases and the J gene lost 6 bases, with 11 bases spanning the gap. Germline V gene data show CDR1 as PRHDT and CDR2 as FYEKMQ (reference sequence). The CDR3 totals 13 residues. CDR3 nucleotides: TGTGCCAGCAGCTTATCGGGGATCGGCGAGCAGTACTTC. This encodes CASSLSGIGEQYF.

This chain joins TRBV28 and TRBJ2-1, with 7 bases fitting TRBD2. Unmatched junction bases numbered 9, after V lost 3 bases and J lost 4 bases. The length of the CDR3 is 16 residues. In germline, CDR1 is MDHEN, CDR2 SYDVKM. The CDR3 region has the DNA TGTGCCAGCAGTTTGGGGGTGGCTAGCGGATACAATGAGCAGTTCTTC. It yields the protein CASSLGVASGYNEQFF.

V gene TRBV27 combines with J gene TRBJ2-7; 8 bases match TRBD2. The CDR3 loop spans 15 amino acids. Germline V gives CDR1 MNHEY, CDR2 SMNVEV (reference sequence). The ends lost 7 bases at V and 2 bases at J; junction bases unmatched: 10. The CDR3 DNA sequence: TGTGCCAGCATCATGTCCCGGGGGGGTGCCTACGAGCAGTACTTC. The encoded protein is CASIMSRGGAYEQYF.

The gene calls are TRBV27 and TRBJ2-7, with 7 bases matching TRBD1. J was trimmed by 4 bases and V by 5 bases; bases with no gene match: 14. This CDR3 region has 16 residues. CDR1 is MNHEY and CDR2 is SMNVEV in the germline V gene (reference sequence). The CDR3 loop reads CASSPSGRTGYYEQYF. CDR3 nucleotides: TGTGCCAGCAGTCCCTCCGGTAGGACAGGATATTACGAGCAGTACTTC.

The chain recombines TRBV9 with TRBJ2-3, with TRBD2 identical over 7 bases. The CDR3 contains 14 residues. With 4 bases clipped from V and 4 bases from J, the junction kept 6 bases outside the gene matches. Germline V gene data show CDR1 as SGDLS and CDR2 as YYNGEE. CDR3 in DNA: TGTGCCAGCAGCTCTGGCGGGGGAGCAGATACGCAGTATTTT. The encoded protein is CASSSGGGADTQYF. The full variable domain, in which reference TRBV9 and TRBJ2-3 provide the parts outside the CDR3, is DSGVTQTPKHLITATGQRVTLRCSPRSGDLSVYWYQQSLDQGLQFLIQYYNGEERAKGNILERFSAQQFPDLHSELNLSSLELGDSALYFCASSSGGGADTQYFGPGTRLTVL.

The rearrangement joins TRBV6-1 to TRBJ2-5, with 11 positions matching TRBD2. Germline V gene data show CDR1 as MNHNS and CDR2 as SASEGT. The CDR3 sequence is 15 residues long. V trimming: 8 bases; J trimming: 5 bases; junction bases outside the gene matches: 10. The CDR3 DNA is TGTGCCAGCTATACCGGGACTAGCGGCCGGGAGACCCAGTACTTC. Its protein is CASYTGTSGRETQYF.